The 6 T cell receptor beta chains below were found in one sample sequenced in a study of cytomegalovirus exposure and HLA in healthy donors. Primers: 60 Vbeta forward and 13 Jbeta reverse. Clones were read by immunoSEQ multiplex PCR, and TCRdb kept only the in-frame ones, dropping some. This table has fewer than 150,000 clones, approximately 80% appearing once. Specimen: PBMCs. The receptors originated from a male donor in good health and CMV-seronegative.

As regards this clone: One junction end disagrees with the germline gene, perhaps due to a read error. CDR3 bases: TGTGCCACCAGCAGGGAAGGACAGGCCCTAGCCTTC. Translated: CATSREGQALAF. This chain uses TRBV15 with TRBJ1-2; 7 bases match TRBD1. Germline values: CDR1 LNHNV, CDR2 YYDKDF (reference sequence). This CDR3 has 12 residues. The full variable domain, its missing parts supplied by reference TRBV15 and TRBJ1-2, is DAMVIQNPRYQVTQFGKPVTLSCSQTLNHNVMYWYQQKSSQAPKLLFHYYDKDFNNEADTPDNFQSRRPNTSFCFLDIRSPGLGDTAMYLCATSREGQALAFGSGTRLTVV.

The chain recombines TRBV25-1 with TRBJ1-2; D is uncertain. Per germline, CDR1 MGHDK and CDR2 SYGVNS. The CDR3 length is 14 residues. The V end lost 1 base, the J end lost 7 bases, and 13 bases lay between the germline ends. The DNA of the CDR3 is TGTGCCAGCAGTGAATCATCAGGTCTGGGTGGCTACACCTTC. It yields the protein CASSESSGLGGYTF.

The chain combines TRBV7-2 with TRBJ2-4; D may be TRBD2 (5 bases). The CDR3 has 14 amino acids. V lost 3 bases, J lost 2 bases, and 8 bases lay in between. Germline CDR1 and CDR2: SGHTA and FQGNSA. The CDR3 coding sequence is TGTGCCAGCAGCTTTCCGGGGACCAAAAACATTCAGTACTTC. Its translation is CASSFPGTKNIQYF.

This sequence joins TRBV6-1 and TRBJ1-2; TRBD1 matches at 12 bases. Trimming removed 6 bases from V and 8 bases from J; junction bases left unmatched: 7. CDR3 length equals 14 residues. CDR1 and CDR2 (germline): MNHNS, SASEGT. The CDR3 DNA reads as TGTGCCAGCAGCACCAGGGACAGGGGGCGAGGCTACACCTTC. Translating it yields CASSTRDRGRGYTF.

The chain is built from TRBV27 and TRBJ2-1; D is possibly TRBD1 (5 bases). Germline V gene lookup returns CDR1 MNHEY and CDR2 SMNVEV (reference sequence). This CDR3 spans 12 amino acids. Trimming removed 8 bases at V and 6 bases at J, with 11 bases between. This CDR3 reads CASGLDTNEQFF. CDR3 bases: TGTGCCAGCGGATTGGACACCAATGAGCAGTTCTTC.

The chain has TRBV30 and TRBJ1-5, with D possibly TRBD1 on 6 matching bases. The germline V gene has CDR1 GTSNPN and CDR2 SVGIG (reference sequence). The V end was cut by 2 bases, the J end by 2 bases, with 10 bases between. This CDR3 region has 14 residues. The CDR3 region is CAWSSQGGNQPQHF. The CDR3 nucleotides are TGTGCCTGGAGTTCACAGGGAGGCAATCAGCCCCAGCATTTT.